The T cell receptor beta chain described here comes from a study of cytomegalovirus exposure and HLA in healthy donors. The PCR was carried out with 60 Vbeta primers and 13 Jbeta primers. The assay was immunoSEQ multiplex PCR, and TCRdb's table has in-frame clones only and misses some. The listing records approximately 60,000 clones. Study-wide results and caveats: The authors excluded some V segments, including TRBV6-2 and TRBV6-3, as indistinguishable. According to a later analysis, most TCR beta chains associated with CMV appeared HLA-restricted.

Notes on this clone: The antigen remains unidentified.

The trim removed 8 bases at V and 7 bases at J, leaving 17 bases unmatched. The CDR3 is made up of 16 amino acids. Germline CDR1 and CDR2: MNHEY and SMNVEV (reference sequence). Sequencing was done on a sample of PBMCs. This rearrangement joins TRBV27 to TRBJ2-1, with 7 bases aligning to TRBD2. The receptor comes from a man aged 25 to 45 in good health and CMV-seropositive. The CDR3 reads CASGRNSGSGRNEQFF. CDR3 DNA sequence: TGTGCCAGCGGACGTAATAGCGGGTCGGGTCGGAATGAGCAGTTCTTC.